These T cell receptor beta chains were read from a single sample in a study of CD8 T cells in ankylosing spondylitis. TCRdb independently ran MiXCR on the 5' RACE reads; one entry per CDR3 protein. The table shows around 340,000 distinct CDR3 sequences, with 14% to 15% occurring only once. Source material: blood, either unsorted or a sorted T cell fraction (not recorded which). The receptor set was obtained from a male donor with ankylosing spondylitis or in good health (not recorded which). Both conserved end residues are part of each CDR3. D genes are given only for firm matches. The size entry is marked missing in some rows and otherwise reads once, few, many or a size class.

D gene	V gene	clone size	J gene	CDR3 protein	CDR3 DNA
NA	TRBV5-1	few	TRBJ2-2	CASRPGLNTGELFF	TGCGCCAGCAGACCGGGCCTGAACACCGGGGAGCTGTTTTTT
TRBD2	TRBV4-1	NA	TRBJ2-7	CASSQDREGGYEQYF	TGCGCCAGCAGCCAGGATCGGGAGGGAGGGTACGAGCAGTACTTC
NA	TRBV3-1	NA	TRBJ1-1	CASSQAPGNTEAFF	TGTGCCAGCAGCCAAGCCCCCGGGAACACTGAAGCTTTCTTT
NA	TRBV29-1	many	TRBJ2-1	CSATTGSSYNEQFF	TGCAGCGCCACGACAGGTAGCTCCTACAATGAGCAGTTCTTC
TRBD1	TRBV5-1	few	TRBJ2-3	CASSMGTGEDTQYF	TGCGCCAGCAGTATGGGGACAGGGGAAGATACGCAGTATTTT
TRBD1	TRBV10-1	NA	TRBJ2-1	CASSQGANEQFF	TGCGCCAGCAGTCAGGGGGCCAATGAGCAGTTCTTC
NA	TRBV6-1	NA	TRBJ1-6	CASSAEGSYNSPLHF	TGTGCCAGCAGTGCAGAGGGGTCCTATAATTCACCCCTCCACTTT
TRBD2	TRBV7-6	NA	TRBJ2-1	CASGDGRALNEQFF	TGTGCCAGCGGGGACGGGAGGGCCCTCAATGAGCAGTTCTTC
NA	TRBV12-3/TRBV12-4	few	TRBJ2-3	CASSLSGYADTQYF	TGTGCCAGCAGTTTATCTGGGTACGCAGATACGCAGTATTTT
TRBD2	TRBV6-1	once	TRBJ2-6	CASTGGYSGANVLTF	TGTGCCTCCACGGGGGGGTACTCTGGGGCCAACGTCCTGACTTTC
TRBD2	TRBV2	few	TRBJ2-2	CASSESGGTGELFF	TGTGCCAGCAGTGAATCGGGAGGGACCGGGGAGCTGTTTTTT
NA	TRBV27	NA	TRBJ2-2	CASSFEVLLWTGLLNTGELFF	TGTGCCAGCAGTTTTGAGGTTCTCCTTTGGACCGGCCTACTGAACACCGGGGAGCTGTTTTTT
NA	TRBV10-3	few	TRBJ2-7	CAISPGTYSYEQYF	TGTGCCATCAGTCCCGGGACTTACTCCTACGAGCAGTACTTC
NA	TRBV28	few	TRBJ2-7	CASVGLTISSYEQYF	TGTGCCAGCGTCGGACTCACCATTAGCTCCTACGAGCAGTACTTC
TRBD1	TRBV3-1	few	TRBJ2-7	CASSQGPGQGNYEQYF	TGTGCCAGCAGCCAAGGTCCCGGACAGGGAAACTACGAGCAGTACTTC
NA	TRBV7-9	few	TRBJ2-3	CASSPNRGRRDTQYF	TGTGCCAGCAGCCCTAATCGAGGGCGGCGAGATACGCAGTATTTT
NA	TRBV6-1	few	TRBJ1-1	CASRPSWGGTEAFF	TGTGCCAGCAGGCCGTCGTGGGGAGGCACTGAAGCTTTCTTT
NA	TRBV9	few	TRBJ2-3	CASSPHGGGPTDTQYF	TGTGCCAGCAGCCCTCATGGGGGAGGACCCACAGATACGCAGTATTTT
NA	TRBV5-6	NA	TRBJ2-2	CASSRGAGTTGELFF	TGTGCCAGCAGCCGAGGGGCAGGGACCACCGGGGAGCTGTTTTTT
TRBD2	TRBV6-4	NA	TRBJ2-4	CASSINSGTSGKNIQYF	TGTGCCAGCAGCATCAACTCCGGGACTAGCGGCAAAAACATTCAGTACTTC
TRBD2	TRBV20-1	NA	TRBJ2-2	CSAAPLAAHTGELFF	TGCAGTGCTGCCCCCCTAGCGGCTCACACCGGGGAGCTGTTTTTT
NA	TRBV4-2	few	TRBJ2-3	CASSQDWVGDRRSTDTQYF	TGTGCCAGCAGCCAAGATTGGGTGGGTGACAGAAGGAGCACAGATACGCAGTATTTT
NA	TRBV20-1	few	TRBJ1-6	CSAPLVENSPLHF	TGCAGTGCTCCACTTGTCGAAAATTCACCCCTCCACTTT
NA	TRBV12-3/TRBV12-4	many	TRBJ2-1	CASSFLQFNEQFF	TGTGCCAGCAGTTTCCTGCAGTTCAATGAGCAGTTCTTC